Reported below is one T cell receptor beta chain. This sample is drawn from a study of blood T cell repertoires in COVID-19. Whole-study context: Acute and convalescent COVID-19 specimens originated in the United States, Italy and Spain. T cells, B-cell-depleted T cells, or PBMCs provided the cDNA or gDNA that served as material.

In the source study's methods: Estimation of nucleated cell counts relied on the amplification of reference gene primers. Using immunoSEQ multiplex PCR, the repertoire was profiled, and TCRdb retains in-frame clones only, with some absent. The D gene and trimming were derived from the DNA, and the V and J assignments and clone size from that table. The table has about 320,000 clones, approximately 90% seen once; the top ten hold approximately 5.3%. V trimming: 4 bases; J trimming: 11 bases; junction bases outside the gene matches: 5. CDR1 is LGHDT and CDR2 is YNNKEL in the germline V gene (reference sequence). The CDR3 is 12 amino acids.

The receptor's source is a woman aged 30 to 39 who had recovered from COVID-19. Sequences were obtained from PBMCs or T cells enriched from blood (not recorded which). The rearrangement links TRBV3-1 (or the pseudogene TRBV3-2) to TRBJ1-3, with 7 bases matching TRBD1. The CDR3 region is CASSPRQGPIYF. In DNA form, the CDR3 reads TGTGCCAGCAGCCCACGACAGGGCCCCATATATTTT.